This entry lists 4 T cell receptor beta chains sequenced from one sample in a study of STAT5B mutations in CD4+ large granular lymphocyte leukemia. Sequenced by immunoSEQ multiplex PCR; TCRdb stores in-frame clones only, minus some. Altogether almost 20,000 clones are present, approximately 88% being singletons, with the ten largest covering around 14%. Sequencing was carried out using CD4+ T cells from blood buffy coats. The receptor set was obtained from a human donor in good health.

The J gene is TRBJ2-1, the V gene TRBV9; 7 bases fit TRBD2. Germline CDR1 is SGDLS and CDR2 is YYNGEE. This CDR3 spans 15 amino acids. V dropped 2 bases and J dropped 6; count of bases not matched to a gene: 8. CDR3 in DNA: TGTGCCAGCAGCGTCGACGGGAGGTACTTCAATGAGCAGTTCTTC. This gives the protein CASSVDGRYFNEQFF.

The chain has TRBV18 and TRBJ2-5; D not resolved. From germline, CDR1 is KGHSH and CDR2 LQKENI. V was clipped by 2 bases and J by 2 bases, with 6 bases between them. The CDR3 is made up of 13 amino acids. The CDR3 loop reads CASSPVRQETQYF. Here the CDR3 DNA reads TGTGCCAGCTCACCAGTACGACAAGAGACCCAGTACTTC.

The rearrangement links TRBV7-2 to TRBJ2-7; perhaps TRBD1 as D (6 bases). Germline CDR1 reads SGHTA; CDR2 reads FQGNSA. This CDR3 spans 13 amino acids. The V and J ends lost 5 bases and 5 bases respectively, with 13 bases between them. This CDR3 is CASSLDGGHEQYF. The CDR3 DNA reads TGTGCCAGCAGCCTAGATGGGGGCCACGAGCAGTACTTC. The full variable domain, completed using reference TRBV7-2 and TRBJ2-7, is GAGVSQSPSNKVTEKGKDVELRCDPISGHTALYWYRQSLGQGLEFLIYFQGNSAPDKSGLPSDRFSAERTGGSVSTLTIQRTQQEDSAVYLCASSLDGGHEQYFGPGTRLTVT.

The V gene is TRBV27, the J gene TRBJ1-4; D may be TRBD1 (6 bases). This CDR3 region has 16 residues. Germline loops: CDR1 MNHEY, CDR2 SMNVEV (reference sequence). The V end was cut by 2 bases, the J end by 3 bases, with 13 bases between. CDR3 protein: CASSLNTGQSNEKLFF. In DNA, the CDR3 is TGTGCCAGCAGTTTAAACACCGGACAGTCTAATGAAAAACTGTTTTTT. Variable domain in full (rest from reference TRBV27 and TRBJ1-4): EAQVTQNPRYLITVTGKKLTVTCSQNMNHEYMSWYRQDPGLGLRQIYYSMNVEVTDKGDVPEGYKVSRKEKRNFPLILESPSPNQTSLYFCASSLNTGQSNEKLFFGSGTQLSVL.